This T cell receptor (beta chain) stems from a study of technical replicates of blood from several donors. Method: immunoSEQ multiplex PCR; TCRdb's copy keeps in-frame clones and lacks some. This repertoire shows around 84,000 clones, roughly 98% found once; its top ten account for approximately 0.14%. The CDR3 totals 15 residues. V lost 4 bases and J 5 bases, leaving 17 bases between the germline ends. Looked up from germline, CDR1 is SGHRS and CDR2 is YFSETQ. The sequence was collected from a human donor in good health. J is TRBJ2-3 and V is TRBV5-1; D may be TRBD2 (5 bases). Sequenced material: T cells isolated from PBMCs. The CDR3 DNA follows: TGCGCCAGCAGCCCGACCGGAGGTTCTCAAGATACGCAGTATTTT. Its translation is CASSPTGGSQDTQYF.